A single TCR beta chain is shown here with its context. The data originate from a study of tumor and adjacent non-tumor tissue in lung cancer. Study summary: Stage I to III disease affected over nine men and roughly five women aged about 30 to 85.

The library came from three nested PCR rounds adapted from ARM-PCR protocols. From the multiplex PCR reads, TCRdb called clonotypes with MiXCR, one entry per CDR3 protein. The table includes 120,000 to 150,000 distinct CDR3 sequences, around 67% detected once. From germline, CDR1 is SNHLY and CDR2 FYNNEI. Trimming took 8 bases from V and 7 from J, leaving 23 bases between them. This CDR3 has 15 residues. No cell sorting was done before RNA was extracted from the tissue. This clonotype was sampled from a man in his sixties with small cell lung cancer. The V gene is TRBV2, the J gene TRBJ2-5; D remains unclear. The sample consisted of lung tumor tissue. CDR3 DNA: TGTGCCAGCGGTCCTAGACCAGACGGTAGTCGGACCCAGTACTTC. Its translation: CASGPRPDGSRTQYF.